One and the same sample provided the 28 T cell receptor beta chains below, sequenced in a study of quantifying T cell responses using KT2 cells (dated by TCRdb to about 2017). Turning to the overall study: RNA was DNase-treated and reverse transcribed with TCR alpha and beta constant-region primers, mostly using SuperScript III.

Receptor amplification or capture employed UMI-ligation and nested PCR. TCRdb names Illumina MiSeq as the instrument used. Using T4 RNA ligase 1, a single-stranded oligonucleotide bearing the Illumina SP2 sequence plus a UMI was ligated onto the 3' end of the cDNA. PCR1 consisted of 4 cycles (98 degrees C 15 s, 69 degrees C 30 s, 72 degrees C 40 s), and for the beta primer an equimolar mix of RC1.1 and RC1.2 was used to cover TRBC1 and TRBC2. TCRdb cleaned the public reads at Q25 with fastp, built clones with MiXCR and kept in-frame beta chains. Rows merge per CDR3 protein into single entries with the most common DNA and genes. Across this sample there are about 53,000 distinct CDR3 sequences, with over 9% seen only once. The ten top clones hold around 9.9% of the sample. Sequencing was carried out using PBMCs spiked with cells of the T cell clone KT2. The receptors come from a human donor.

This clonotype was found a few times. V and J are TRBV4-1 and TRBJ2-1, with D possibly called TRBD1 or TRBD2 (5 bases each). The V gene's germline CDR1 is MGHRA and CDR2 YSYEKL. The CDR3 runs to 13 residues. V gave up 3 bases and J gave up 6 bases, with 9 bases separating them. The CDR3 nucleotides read TGCGCCAGCAGCCAGCTGGGGGTCAATGAGCAGTTCTTC. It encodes CASSQLGVNEQFF.

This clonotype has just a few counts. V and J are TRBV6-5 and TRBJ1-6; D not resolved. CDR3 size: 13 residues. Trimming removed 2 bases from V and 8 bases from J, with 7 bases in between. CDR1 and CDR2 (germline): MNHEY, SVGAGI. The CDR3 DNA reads TGTGCCAGCAGTTACGTGCGGGATTCACCCCTCCACTTT. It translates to CASSYVRDSPLHF.

The CDR3 spells CASGTEANYGYTF. CDR3 nucleotide sequence: TGTGCCAGCGGGACAGAAGCTAACTATGGCTACACCTTC. This chain joins TRBV19 and TRBJ1-2, with 7 bases that match TRBD1. V shed 9 bases and J 0 bases; nucleotides not matched to a gene: 4. The germline V gene has CDR1 LNHDA and CDR2 SQIVND (reference sequence). The CDR3 spans 13 residues. Looking up the rest from reference TRBV19 and TRBJ1-2 gives the full variable domain: DGGITQSPKYLFRKEGQNVTLSCEQNLNHDAMYWYRQDPGQGLRLIYYSQIVNDFQKGDIAEGYSVSREKKESFPLTVTSAQKNPTAFYLCASGTEANYGYTFGSGTRLTVV.

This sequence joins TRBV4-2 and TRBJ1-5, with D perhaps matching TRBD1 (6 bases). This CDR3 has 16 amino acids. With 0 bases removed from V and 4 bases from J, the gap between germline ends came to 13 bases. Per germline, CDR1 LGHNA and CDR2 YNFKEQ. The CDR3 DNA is TGTGCCAGCAGCCAAGACCAAAGCAGGGGAAATCAGCCCCAGCATTTT. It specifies CASSQDQSRGNQPQHF.

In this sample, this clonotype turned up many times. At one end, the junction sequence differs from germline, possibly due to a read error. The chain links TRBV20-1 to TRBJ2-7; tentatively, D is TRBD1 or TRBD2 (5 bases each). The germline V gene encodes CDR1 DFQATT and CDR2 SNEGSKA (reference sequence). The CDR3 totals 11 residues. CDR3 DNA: TGCAGTGCTAGAGAAGCAGGCAGGGAGCGATTC. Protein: CSAREAGRERF.

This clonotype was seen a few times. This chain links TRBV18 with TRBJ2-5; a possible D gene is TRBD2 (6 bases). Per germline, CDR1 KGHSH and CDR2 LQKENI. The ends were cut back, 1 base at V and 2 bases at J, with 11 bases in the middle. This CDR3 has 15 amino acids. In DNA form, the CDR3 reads TGTGCCAGCTCACCACGGGCGGGAAATCAAGAGACCCAGTACTTC. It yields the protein CASSPRAGNQETQYF.

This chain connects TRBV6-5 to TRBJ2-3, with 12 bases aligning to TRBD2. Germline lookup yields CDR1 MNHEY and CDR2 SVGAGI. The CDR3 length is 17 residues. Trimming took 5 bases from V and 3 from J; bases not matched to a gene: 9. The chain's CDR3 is CASSLVKGLAGTDTQYF. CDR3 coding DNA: TGTGCCAGCAGTCTCGTTAAAGGACTAGCGGGAACAGATACGCAGTATTTT.

The CDR3 DNA follows: TGTGCCAGCAGCCAGACAGGTTTAGGTGAGCAGTTCTTC. Translation gives CASSQTGLGEQFF. The chain couples TRBV3-1 to TRBJ2-1, with D perhaps matching TRBD1 (6 bases). The V and J ends lost 3 bases and 9 bases respectively, with 12 bases between them. The CDR3 totals 13 residues. Germline loops: CDR1 LGHDT, CDR2 YNNKEL (reference sequence).

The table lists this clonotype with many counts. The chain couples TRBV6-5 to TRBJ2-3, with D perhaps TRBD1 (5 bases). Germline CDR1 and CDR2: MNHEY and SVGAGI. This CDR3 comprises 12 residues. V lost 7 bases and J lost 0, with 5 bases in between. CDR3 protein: CASTGSTDTQYF. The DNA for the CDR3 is TGTGCCAGCACAGGGAGCACAGATACGCAGTATTTT.

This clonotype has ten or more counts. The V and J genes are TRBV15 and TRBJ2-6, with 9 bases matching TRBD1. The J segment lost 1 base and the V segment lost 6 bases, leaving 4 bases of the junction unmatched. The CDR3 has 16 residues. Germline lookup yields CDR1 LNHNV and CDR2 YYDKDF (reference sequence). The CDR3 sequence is CATRTGGKSGANVLTF. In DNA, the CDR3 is TGTGCCACCAGGACAGGGGGGAAATCTGGGGCCAACGTCCTGACTTTC.

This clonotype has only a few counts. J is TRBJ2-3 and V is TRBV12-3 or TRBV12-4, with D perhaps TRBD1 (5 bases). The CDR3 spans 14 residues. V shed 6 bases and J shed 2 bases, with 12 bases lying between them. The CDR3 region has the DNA TGTGCCAGCAGATTGACAGAGGCCACAGATACGCAGTATTTT. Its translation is CASRLTEATDTQYF.

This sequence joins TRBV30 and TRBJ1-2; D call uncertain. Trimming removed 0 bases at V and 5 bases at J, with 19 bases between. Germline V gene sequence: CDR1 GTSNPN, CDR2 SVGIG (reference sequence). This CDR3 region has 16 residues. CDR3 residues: CAWSVDGPWEGYGYTF. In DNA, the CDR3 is TGTGCCTGGAGTGTAGACGGACCTTGGGAAGGATATGGCTACACCTTC.

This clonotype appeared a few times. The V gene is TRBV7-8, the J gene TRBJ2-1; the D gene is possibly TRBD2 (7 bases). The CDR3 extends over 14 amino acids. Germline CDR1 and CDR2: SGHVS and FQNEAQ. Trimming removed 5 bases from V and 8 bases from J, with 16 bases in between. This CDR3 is CASSPWRGLDEQFF. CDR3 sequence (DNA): TGTGCCAGCAGCCCTTGGCGGGGGCTTGATGAGCAGTTCTTC.

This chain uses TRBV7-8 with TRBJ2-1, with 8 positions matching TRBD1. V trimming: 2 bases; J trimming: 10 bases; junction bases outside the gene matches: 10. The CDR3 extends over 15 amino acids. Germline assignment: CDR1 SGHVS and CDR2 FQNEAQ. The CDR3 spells CASSLQGAEHREQFF. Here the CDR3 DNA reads TGTGCCAGCAGCTTACAGGGGGCGGAACATCGGGAGCAGTTCTTC.

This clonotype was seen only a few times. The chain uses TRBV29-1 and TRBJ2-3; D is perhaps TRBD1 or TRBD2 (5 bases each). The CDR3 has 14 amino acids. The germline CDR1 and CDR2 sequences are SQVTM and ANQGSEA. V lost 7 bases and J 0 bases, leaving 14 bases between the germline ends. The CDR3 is CSAGWGSSTDTQYF. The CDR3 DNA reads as TGCAGCGCCGGATGGGGGTCTAGCACAGATACGCAGTATTTT.

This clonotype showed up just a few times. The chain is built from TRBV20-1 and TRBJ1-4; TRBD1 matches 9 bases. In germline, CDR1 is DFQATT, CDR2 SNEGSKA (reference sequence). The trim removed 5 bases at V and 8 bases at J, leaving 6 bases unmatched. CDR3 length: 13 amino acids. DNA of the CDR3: TGCAGTGCTCCCGGGACAGGGAACGAAAAACTGTTTTTT. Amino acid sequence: CSAPGTGNEKLFF.

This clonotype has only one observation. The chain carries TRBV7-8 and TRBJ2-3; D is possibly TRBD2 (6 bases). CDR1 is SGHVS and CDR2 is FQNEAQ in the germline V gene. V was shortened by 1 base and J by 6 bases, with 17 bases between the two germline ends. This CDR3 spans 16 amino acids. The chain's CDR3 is CASSLVGGVSGDTQYF. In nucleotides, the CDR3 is TGTGCCAGCAGCTTAGTCGGAGGGGTTTCGGGGGATACGCAGTATTTT.

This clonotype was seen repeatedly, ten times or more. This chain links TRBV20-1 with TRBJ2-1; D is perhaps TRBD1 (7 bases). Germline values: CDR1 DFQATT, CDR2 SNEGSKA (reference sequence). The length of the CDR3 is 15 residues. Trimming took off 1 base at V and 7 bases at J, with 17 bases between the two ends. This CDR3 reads CSARAQGGGWNEQFF. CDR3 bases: TGCAGTGCTAGAGCGCAGGGGGGTGGATGGAATGAGCAGTTCTTC.

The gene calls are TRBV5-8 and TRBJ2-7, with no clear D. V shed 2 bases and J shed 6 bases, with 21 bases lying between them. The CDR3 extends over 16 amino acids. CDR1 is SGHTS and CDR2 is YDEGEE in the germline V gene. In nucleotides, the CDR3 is TGTGCCAGCAGCTTCGTGGTCTCGGGCCCAGGTGGCGAGCAGTACTTC. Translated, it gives CASSFVVSGPGGEQYF.

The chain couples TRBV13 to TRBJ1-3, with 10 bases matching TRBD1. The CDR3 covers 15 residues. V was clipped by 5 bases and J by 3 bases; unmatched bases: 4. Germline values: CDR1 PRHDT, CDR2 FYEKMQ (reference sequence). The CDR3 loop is CASSEGTGDGNTIYF. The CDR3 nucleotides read TGTGCCAGCAGCGAAGGGACAGGGGATGGAAACACCATATATTTT.

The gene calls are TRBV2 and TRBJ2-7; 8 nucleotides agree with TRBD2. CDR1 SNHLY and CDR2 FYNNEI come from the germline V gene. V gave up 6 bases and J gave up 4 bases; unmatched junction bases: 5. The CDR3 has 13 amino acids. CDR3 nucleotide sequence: TGTGCCAGCAGGCCACTAGCGGTGTACGAGCAGTACTTC. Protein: CASRPLAVYEQYF. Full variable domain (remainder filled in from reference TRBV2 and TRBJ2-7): EPEVTQTPSHQVTQMGQEVILRCVPISNHLYFYWYRQILGQKVEFLVSFYNNEISEKSEIFDDQFSVERPDGSNFTLKIRSTKLEDSAMYFCASRPLAVYEQYFGPGTRLTVT.

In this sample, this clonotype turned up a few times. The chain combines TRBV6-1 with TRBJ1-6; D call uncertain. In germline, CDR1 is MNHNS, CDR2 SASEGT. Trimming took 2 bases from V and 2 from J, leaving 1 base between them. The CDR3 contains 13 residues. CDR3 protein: CASSEPYNSPLHF. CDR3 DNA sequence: TGTGCCAGCAGTGAACCCTATAATTCACCCCTCCACTTT.

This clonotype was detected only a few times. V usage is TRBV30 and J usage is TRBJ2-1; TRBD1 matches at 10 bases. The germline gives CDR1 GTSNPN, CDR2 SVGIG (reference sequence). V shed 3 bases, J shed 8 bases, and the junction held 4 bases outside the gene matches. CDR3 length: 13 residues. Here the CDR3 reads CAWRDRGLYEQFF. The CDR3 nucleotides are TGTGCCTGGAGGGACAGGGGGTTATATGAGCAGTTCTTC.

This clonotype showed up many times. The CDR3 region is CASGREVSGNTIYF. In DNA, the CDR3 is TGTGCCAGCGGAAGGGAGGTCTCTGGAAACACCATATATTTT. V gene TRBV2 combines with J gene TRBJ1-3; D remains ambiguous. V gave up 8 bases and J gave up 0 bases, with 11 bases separating them. The CDR3 contains 14 residues. In germline, CDR1 is SNHLY, CDR2 FYNNEI.

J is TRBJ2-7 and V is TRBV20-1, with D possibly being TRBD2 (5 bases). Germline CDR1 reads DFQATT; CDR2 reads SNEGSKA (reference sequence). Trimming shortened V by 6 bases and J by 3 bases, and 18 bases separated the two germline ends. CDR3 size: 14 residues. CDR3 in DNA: TGCAGTGCCTCTAGCCGGCCCTGGGACTACGAGCAGTACTTC. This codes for CSASSRPWDYEQYF.

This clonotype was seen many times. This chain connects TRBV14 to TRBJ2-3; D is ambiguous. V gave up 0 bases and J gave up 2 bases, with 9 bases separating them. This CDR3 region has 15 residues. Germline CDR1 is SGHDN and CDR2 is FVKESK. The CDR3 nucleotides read TGTGCCAGCAGCCAAGATTTGGCAGCCACAGATACGCAGTATTTT. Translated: CASSQDLAATDTQYF. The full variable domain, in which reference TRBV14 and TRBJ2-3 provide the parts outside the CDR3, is EAGVTQFPSHSVIEKGQTVTLRCDPISGHDNLYWYRRVMGKEIKFLLHFVKESKQDESGMPNNRFLAERTGGTYSTLKVQPAELEDSGVYFCASSQDLAATDTQYFGPGTRLTVL.

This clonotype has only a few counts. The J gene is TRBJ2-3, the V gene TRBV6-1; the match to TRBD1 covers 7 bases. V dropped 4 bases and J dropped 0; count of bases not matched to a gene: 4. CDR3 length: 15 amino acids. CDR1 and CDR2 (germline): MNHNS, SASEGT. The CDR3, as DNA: TGTGCCAGCAGTGGAGGGACAGTTAGCACAGATACGCAGTATTTT. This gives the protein CASSGGTVSTDTQYF.

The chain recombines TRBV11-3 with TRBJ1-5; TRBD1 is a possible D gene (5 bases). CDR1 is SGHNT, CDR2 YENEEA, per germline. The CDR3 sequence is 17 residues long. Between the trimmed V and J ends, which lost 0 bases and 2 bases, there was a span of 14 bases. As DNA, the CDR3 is TGTGCCAGCAGCTTAGAAGGGGTCGACCGGGGCAATCAGCCCCAGCATTTT. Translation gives CASSLEGVDRGNQPQHF.